This T cell receptor beta chain emerged from a study of T cells in women clearing cervical HPV infection. Overall study context: Case blood was drawn when the lesion was first found; control blood after infection became undetectable. Cases' blood sampling followed lesion detection by median approximately 150 days (90 to 200).

Sequenced by immunoSEQ multiplex PCR; TCRdb stores in-frame clones only, minus some. The table lists tens of thousands of clones. Of note for this clone: The CDR3 is cut off 3 residues early in the read; its end comes from the germline J gene.

The germline gives CDR1 LNHDA, CDR2 SQIVND (reference sequence). This CDR3 region has 17 residues. The V end was cut by 9 bases, the J end by 5 bases, with 26 bases between. The sequencing sample was made of blood buffy coat. This sequence was found in a woman between 18 and 75 years old with a cervical HPV16 infection that either progressed to CIN3+ or cleared (not recorded which). The chain uses TRBV19 and TRBJ2-1; D call uncertain. Incomplete CDR3 DNA: TGTGCCAGCAGTCCCACGAAAGGGTCTTCTTCTGACAATGAG. This encodes CASSPTKGSSSDNE. The complete CDR3 protein is CASSPTKGSSSDNEQFF.